This record looks at one T cell receptor beta chain sequence and its context. The protocol was immunoSEQ multiplex PCR, while the TCRdb copy is restricted to in-frame clones and leaves out a portion. The sample shows more than 40,000 clones, roughly four fifths of them seen only once. The CDR3 spans 14 residues. The V and J ends lost 3 bases and 5 bases respectively, with 11 bases between them. The germline V gene encodes CDR1 SGHNT and CDR2 YENEEA. Time point: peripheral blood 6 weeks after treatment start. These data come from a study of PD-L1 blockade in urothelial cancer. Study-level background: Patients began atezolizumab, 1,200 mg intravenously every 3 weeks, at some point between 2013 and 2014. Between 0 and 3 prior chemotherapy regimens had been given to patients. Analysis of the blood was performed 3 weeks (second dose) and 6 weeks after treatment start. Blood samples contained a median around 130,000 T cells.

The sequence came from a man aged 55 to 70 with urothelial cancer. This chain joins TRBV11-3 and TRBJ2-1; D is perhaps TRBD2 (6 bases). This specimen was PBMCs, taken around atezolizumab (anti-PD-L1) treatment. Written as DNA, the CDR3 is TGTGCCAGCAGCTTCGGGACTCTTGACAATGAGCAGTTCTTC. This sequence encodes CASSFGTLDNEQFF.